The next 17 T cell receptor beta chains were all read from a single sample in a study of blood T cell repertoires in COVID-19. Repertoires were generated with immunoSEQ multiplex PCR, while TCRdb's copy carries only in-frame clones and drops some. Of nearly 70,000 clones listed, about 90% are singletons. Sequenced: peripheral blood. Every receptor here comes from a woman in her fifties or sixties with COVID-19, enrolled during active disease.

The sample holds one count of this clone. V is TRBV5-4 and J is TRBJ2-3, with 11 bases that match TRBD2. This CDR3 contains 16 residues. Per the germline V gene, CDR1 is SGHNT and CDR2 is YYREEE (reference sequence). J lost 6 bases, V lost 4 bases, and 10 bases had no gene match. The CDR3 loop reads CASSTGLAGTIDTQYF. The CDR3, as DNA: TGTGCCAGCAGCACAGGACTAGCGGGCACGATTGATACGCAGTATTTT. Full variable domain (outside the CDR3, taken from reference TRBV5-4 and TRBJ2-3): ETGVTQSPTHLIKTRGQQVTLRCSSQSGHNTVSWYQQALGQGPQFIFQYYREEENGRGNFPPRFSGLQFPNYSSELNVNALELDDSALYLCASSTGLAGTIDTQYFGPGTRLTVL.

Only a few counts were recorded for this clone. This chain connects TRBV4-2 to TRBJ2-3; 15 positions agree with TRBD2. The CDR3 extends over 18 amino acids. V gave up 4 bases and J gave up 0 bases; unmatched junction bases: 5. CDR1 is LGHNA, CDR2 YNFKEQ, per germline. The CDR3 loop is CASSLGLAGGPSTDTQYF. CDR3 DNA sequence: TGTGCCAGCAGCCTCGGACTAGCGGGAGGGCCTAGCACAGATACGCAGTATTTT.

The rearrangement joins TRBV7-8 to TRBJ2-2, with 8 nucleotides matching TRBD2. CDR3 length equals 17 residues. The V gene's germline CDR1 is SGHVS and CDR2 FQNEAQ. J gave up 7 bases and V 0 bases, and 10 bases lay outside the gene matches. The CDR3 loop reads CASSLAHPREAVGELFF. The CDR3 DNA reads as TGTGCCAGCAGCTTAGCGCATCCGCGGGAGGCGGTCGGGGAGCTGTTTTTT.

The chain links TRBV9 to TRBJ2-5; no clear D. The germline V gene has CDR1 SGDLS and CDR2 YYNGEE. The CDR3 consists of 12 residues. V was clipped by 0 bases and J by 7 bases, with 7 bases between them. The DNA for the CDR3 is TGTGCCAGCAGCGTAGTGGCTGGGACCCAGTACTTC. It encodes CASSVVAGTQYF.

CDR3 in DNA: TGCGCCAGCAGGGGCTTTGGGGGCGATGAGCAGTTCTTC. Translating gives CASRGFGGDEQFF. The chain links TRBV4-1 to TRBJ2-1, with D tentatively TRBD1 (6 bases). The germline V gene encodes CDR1 MGHRA and CDR2 YSYEKL. The CDR3 loop spans 13 amino acids. Trimming took off 6 bases at V and 8 bases at J, with 14 bases between the two ends.

The rearrangement uses TRBV5-5 and TRBJ2-1; tentative D call: TRBD1 (6 bases). The V and J ends lost 7 bases and 7 bases respectively, with 9 bases between them. The CDR3 extends over 11 amino acids. The germline gives CDR1 SGHKS, CDR2 YYEKEE (reference sequence). Here the CDR3 reads CASLGQNEQFF. The CDR3 DNA follows: TGTGCCAGCCTTGGACAGAATGAGCAGTTCTTC.

The chain carries TRBV6-1 and TRBJ2-6; possibly TRBD1 for D (5 bases). Trimming stripped 4 bases from V and 4 bases from J, with 17 bases between. Germline CDR1 MNHNS, CDR2 SASEGT. The CDR3 loop spans 17 amino acids. In nucleotides, the CDR3 is TGTGCCAGCAGTGCCTTCCTTGACAGTACCGGGGCCAACGTCCTGACTTTC. This sequence encodes CASSAFLDSTGANVLTF.

This chain joins TRBV30 and TRBJ1-2; D is perhaps TRBD1 (6 bases). This CDR3 comprises 12 residues. The germline V gene has CDR1 GTSNPN and CDR2 SVGIG (reference sequence). Trimming took off 5 bases at V and 4 bases at J, with 11 bases between the two ends. CDR3 region: CAWQGSGYGYTF. CDR3 nucleotide sequence: TGTGCCTGGCAGGGGAGTGGCTATGGCTACACCTTC. Together with reference TRBV30 and TRBJ1-2, the CDR3 gives the full variable domain: SQTIHQWPATLVQPVGSPLSLECTVEGTSNPNLYWYRQAAGRGLQLLFYSVGIGQISSEVPQNLSASRPQDRQFILSSKKLLLSDSGFYLCAWQGSGYGYTFGSGTRLTVV.

The chain is built from TRBV30 and TRBJ1-6; D remains unclear. With 1 base removed from V and 8 bases from J, the gap between germline ends came to 9 bases. CDR3 length: 13 amino acids. The germline CDR1 and CDR2 sequences are GTSNPN and SVGIG (reference sequence). CDR3 sequence reads: CAWSEGVHSPLHF. The CDR3 DNA reads as TGTGCCTGGAGTGAGGGAGTTCATTCACCCCTCCACTTT.

This chain connects TRBV7-8 to TRBJ2-2, with 13 bases matching TRBD2. CDR3 length equals 19 residues. The germline gives CDR1 SGHVS, CDR2 FQNEAQ. The J segment lost 5 bases and the V segment lost 3 bases, leaving 12 bases of the junction unmatched. CDR3 sequence reads: CASSFTSGLAGLRTGELFF. The CDR3 DNA reads TGTGCCAGCAGCTTTACCTCGGGACTAGCGGGATTACGGACCGGGGAGCTGTTTTTT.

This clone was detected ten times or more. This chain joins TRBV19 and TRBJ2-7, with 7 bases aligning to TRBD2. Per germline, CDR1 LNHDA and CDR2 SQIVND (reference sequence). The CDR3 is 14 residues long. V lost 3 bases to trimming and J lost 1 base; unmatched junction nucleotides: 3. CDR3 in amino acids: CASSIRGVSYEQYF. The DNA of the CDR3 is TGTGCCAGTAGTATCCGGGGGGTATCCTACGAGCAGTACTTC.

This clone was observed a single time. This chain connects TRBV7-3 to TRBJ2-1, with D possibly TRBD2 on 6 matching bases. Per germline, CDR1 SGHTA and CDR2 FQGTGA. The CDR3 loop spans 15 amino acids. V was clipped by 5 bases and J by 8 bases, with 19 bases between them. The CDR3 reads CASSPAGGGVHEQFF. For the CDR3, the DNA is TGTGCCAGCAGCCCCGCGGGCGGAGGGGTCCATGAGCAGTTCTTC.

This clone was seen once. J is TRBJ2-3 and V is TRBV7-2, with D tentatively TRBD1 (5 bases). This CDR3 spans 14 amino acids. From germline, CDR1 is SGHTA and CDR2 FQGNSA. Trimming stripped 3 bases from V and 2 bases from J, with 9 bases between. The CDR3 loop is CASSLTVFTDTQYF. The CDR3 DNA sequence: TGTGCCAGCAGCTTGACAGTATTCACAGATACGCAGTATTTT.

V and J are TRBV3-1 (or the pseudogene TRBV3-2) and TRBJ1-3, with D possibly being TRBD1 (6 bases). Germline CDR1 LGHDT, CDR2 YNNKEL (reference sequence). V lost 1 base, J lost 3 bases, and 10 bases lay in between. The CDR3 extends over 15 amino acids. The CDR3 region has the DNA TGTGCCAGCAGCCAAGGTAACAGGGATGGAAACACCATATATTTT. Translation gives CASSQGNRDGNTIYF.

This chain joins TRBV11-3 and TRBJ1-1; D remains unclear. The germline V gene encodes CDR1 SGHNT and CDR2 YENEEA. Between the trimmed V and J ends, which lost 2 bases and 4 bases, there was a span of 8 bases. The CDR3 is 13 amino acids. The CDR3 sequence is CASSLSTGTEAFF. DNA of the CDR3: TGTGCCAGCAGCTTATCGACGGGCACTGAAGCTTTCTTT.

The rearrangement joins TRBV10-3 to TRBJ2-7; 11 nucleotides align to TRBD2. Germline-derived CDR1 and CDR2 are ENHRY and SYGVKD. This CDR3 has 14 residues. Losses at the gene ends were 10 bases for V and 1 base for J; bases not matched to a gene: 6. For the CDR3, the DNA is TGTGCCACGCAGACTAGCGGGGTTTCCTACGAGCAGTACTTC. Protein sequence: CATQTSGVSYEQYF.

This rearrangement joins TRBV29-1 to TRBJ2-7; possible D gene TRBD1, 6 bases. V was trimmed by 6 bases and J by 5 bases, leaving 17 bases between them. The V gene's germline CDR1 is SQVTM and CDR2 ANQGSEA. This CDR3 region has 13 residues. The CDR3 here is CSVYRGNGHEQYF. The DNA for the CDR3 is TGCAGCGTATATAGGGGGAATGGGCACGAGCAGTACTTC.